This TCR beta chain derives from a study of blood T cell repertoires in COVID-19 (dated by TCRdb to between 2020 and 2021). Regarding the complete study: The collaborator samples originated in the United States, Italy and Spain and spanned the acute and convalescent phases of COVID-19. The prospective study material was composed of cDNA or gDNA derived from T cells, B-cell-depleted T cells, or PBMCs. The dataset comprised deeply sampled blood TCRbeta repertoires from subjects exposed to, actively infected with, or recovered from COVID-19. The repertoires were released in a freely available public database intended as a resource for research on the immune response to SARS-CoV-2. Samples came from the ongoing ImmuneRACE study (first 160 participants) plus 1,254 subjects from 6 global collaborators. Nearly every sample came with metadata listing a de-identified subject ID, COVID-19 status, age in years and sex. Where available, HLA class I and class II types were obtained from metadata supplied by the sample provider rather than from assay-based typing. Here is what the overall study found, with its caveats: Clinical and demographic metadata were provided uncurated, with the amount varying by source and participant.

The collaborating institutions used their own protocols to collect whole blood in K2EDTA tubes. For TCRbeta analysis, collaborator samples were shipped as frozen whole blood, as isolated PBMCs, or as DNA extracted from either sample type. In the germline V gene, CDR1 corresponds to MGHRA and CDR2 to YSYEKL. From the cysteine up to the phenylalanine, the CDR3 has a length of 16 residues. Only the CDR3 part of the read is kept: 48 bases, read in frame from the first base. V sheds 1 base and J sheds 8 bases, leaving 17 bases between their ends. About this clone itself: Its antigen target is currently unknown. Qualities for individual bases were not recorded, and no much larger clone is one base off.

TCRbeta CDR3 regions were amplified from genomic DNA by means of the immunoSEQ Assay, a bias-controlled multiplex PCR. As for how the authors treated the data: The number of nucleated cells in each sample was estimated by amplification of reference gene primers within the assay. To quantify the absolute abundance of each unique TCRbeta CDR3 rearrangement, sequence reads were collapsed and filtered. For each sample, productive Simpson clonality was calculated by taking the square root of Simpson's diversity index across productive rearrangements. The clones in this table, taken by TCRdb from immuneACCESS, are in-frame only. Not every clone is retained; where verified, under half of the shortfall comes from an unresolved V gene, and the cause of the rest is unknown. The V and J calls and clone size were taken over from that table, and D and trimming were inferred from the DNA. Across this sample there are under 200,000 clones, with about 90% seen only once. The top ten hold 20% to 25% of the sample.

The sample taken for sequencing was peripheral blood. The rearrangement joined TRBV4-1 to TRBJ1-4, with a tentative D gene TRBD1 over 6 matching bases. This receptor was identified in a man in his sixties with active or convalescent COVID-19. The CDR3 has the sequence CASSQVTRTVEEKLFF. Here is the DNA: TGCGCCAGCAGCCAAGTTACGAGGACAGTAGAGGAAAAACTGTTTTTT.